The 8 T cell receptor beta chains below come from one sample, sequenced in a study of blood T cells in healthy people across ages. Alongside a J-beta primer mix, a sample-barcoded 5' primer served in a second PCR lasting about 7 to 12 cycles. TCRdb re-called the 5' RACE reads with MiXCR, one entry per CDR3 protein. The sample includes hundreds of thousands of distinct CDR3 sequences, around 45% of them seen just once. The specimen sequenced was blood. The receptors shown here come from a woman aged 55-70 years in good health.

This rearrangement joins TRBV5-1 to TRBJ2-7; 12 bases align to TRBD2. The CDR3 is made up of 14 amino acids. The germline V gene has CDR1 SGHRS and CDR2 YFSETQ. The J segment lost 0 bases and the V segment lost 8 bases, leaving 3 bases of the junction unmatched. CDR3 nucleotides: TGCGCCAGTCGGACTAGCGGGGACTCCTACGAGCAGTACTTC. Amino acid sequence: CASRTSGDSYEQYF.

The chain couples TRBV15 to TRBJ2-5, with 7 nucleotides matching TRBD1. J lost 5 bases, V lost 1 base, and 7 bases had no gene match. Germline CDR1 LNHNV, CDR2 YYDKDF (reference sequence). The CDR3 spans 15 residues. DNA of the CDR3: TGTGCCACCAGCAGAGCCAGGGGGAGACAGGAGACCCAGTACTTC. It codes for CATSRARGRQETQYF.

This clonotype was counted only a few times. This chain links TRBV29-1 with TRBJ2-3; 8 positions agree with TRBD2. Per the germline V gene, CDR1 is SQVTM and CDR2 is ANQGSEA. The CDR3 covers 13 residues. Trimming removed 3 bases from V and 6 bases from J; junction bases left unmatched: 5. CDR3 residues: CSVEKRGMDTQYF. CDR3 bases: TGCAGCGTTGAGAAGCGGGGGATGGATACGCAGTATTTT.

The table lists this clonotype with a few counts. The chain uses TRBV24-1 and TRBJ2-7, with 8 bases aligning to TRBD1. Judging by the DNA end, TRBJ2-4 fits better; the J call may be wrong. Germline values: CDR1 KGHDR, CDR2 SFDVKD. This CDR3 region has 16 residues. The CDR3 bases are TGTGCCACCAGTCAGGTGACAGGGGAATATGTGGACATTCAGTACTTC. It translates to CATSQVTGEYVDIQYF.

CDR3 nucleotide sequence: TGTGCCAGCAGCTTAAAGGCTAGCGGGACCAAAGAGACCCAGTACTTC. Translating it yields CASSLKASGTKETQYF. The V gene is TRBV7-3, the J gene TRBJ2-5; 9 bases fit TRBD2. The CDR3 runs 16 residues. The V gene end was trimmed by 1 base and the J gene end by 3 bases; junction bases not matched to a gene: 6. The germline gives CDR1 SGHTA, CDR2 FQGTGA.

The chain combines TRBV4-1 with TRBJ2-2; the match to TRBD2 covers 10 bases. The CDR3 is 19 residues long. Germline V gives CDR1 MGHRA, CDR2 YSYEKL. V was pared by 0 bases and J by 0 bases, with 7 bases of the junction left unmatched. The CDR3 reads CASSQEGRTSGANTGELFF. DNA of the CDR3: TGCGCCAGCAGCCAAGAAGGCCGGACTAGCGGAGCGAACACCGGGGAGCTGTTTTTT.

This clonotype was counted only a few times. The rearrangement joins TRBV20-1 to TRBJ2-7, with D unclear. The CDR3 is 13 residues long. Trimming left V 0 bases short and J 0 bases short, with 6 bases between. The germline gives CDR1 DFQATT, CDR2 SNEGSKA (reference sequence). The CDR3, as DNA: TGCAGTGCTAGAGATCCGGACTCCTACGAGCAGTACTTC. Its protein is CSARDPDSYEQYF.

The genes are TRBV7-9 and TRBJ2-1, with 10 bases lining up with TRBD2. This CDR3 spans 12 amino acids. Germline assignment: CDR1 SEHNR and CDR2 FQNEAQ (reference sequence). V shed 4 bases and J 11 bases; nucleotides not matched to a gene: 2. Written as DNA, the CDR3 is TGTGCCAGCAGCTCGGGACTAGCGCAGCAGTTCTTC. Amino acid sequence: CASSSGLAQQFF.